One and the same sample provided the 11 T cell receptor beta chains below, sequenced in a study of T-cell reconstitution after alpha-beta-depleted transplantation in children. Preparation of the TCRbeta library used unique molecular identifiers. TCRdb fed the PCR reads into MiXCR, producing one record per CDR3 protein. The sample comprises 500,000 to 650,000 distinct CDR3 sequences, under 15% of which are singletons, and about 2.2% rests with the top ten. The source material was PBMCs, mostly from graft donor cells, sampled 360 days after TCRalphabeta/CD19-depleted stem cell transplant. These receptors were obtained from a male patient aged 10 to 17 who had a stem cell transplant for acute myeloid leukemia, so the T cells may come from the graft donor.

The sample holds many counts of this clonotype. The gene calls are TRBV5-1 and TRBJ2-1; 9 bases match TRBD2. Germline loops: CDR1 SGHRS, CDR2 YFSETQ. V was clipped by 1 base and J by 7 bases; unmatched bases: 12. This CDR3 spans 17 amino acids. CDR3 DNA: TGCGCCAGCAGCTTGCCTATGGCGGGAGGGCCAAGAAATGAGCAGTTCTTC. Its protein is CASSLPMAGGPRNEQFF.

This chain joins TRBV29-1 and TRBJ2-1; 10 bases are a match to TRBD2. Germline loops: CDR1 SQVTM, CDR2 ANQGSEA. The V and J ends lost 4 bases and 3 bases, in that order; junction bases with no gene match: 3. This CDR3 spans 14 amino acids. The chain's CDR3 is CSVGLAGYYNEQFF. CDR3 bases: TGCAGCGTTGGACTAGCGGGTTACTACAATGAGCAGTTCTTC.

The V and J genes are TRBV20-1 and TRBJ2-5, with 11 bases lining up with TRBD2. V trimming: 6 bases; J trimming: 7 bases; junction bases outside the gene matches: 7. The CDR3 extends over 13 amino acids. The V gene's germline CDR1 is DFQATT and CDR2 SNEGSKA (reference sequence). CDR3 bases: TGCAGTGCCGGGACTAGCGGTCCGGGGACCCAGTACTTC. Translation: CSAGTSGPGTQYF.

The chain carries TRBV29-1 and TRBJ2-7; 14 nucleotides agree with TRBD2. Germline CDR1 SQVTM, CDR2 ANQGSEA. The CDR3 is 15 amino acids. J lost 4 bases, V lost 4 bases, and 6 bases had no gene match. This CDR3 reads CSVAYRTSGRYEQYF. The CDR3 DNA follows: TGCAGCGTTGCATATAGGACTAGCGGGAGGTACGAGCAGTACTTC.

This clonotype showed up just a few times. The rearrangement joins TRBV12-3 or TRBV12-4 to TRBJ2-5, with a weak D call TRBD1 (6 bases). The V end was cut by 7 bases, the J end by 5 bases, with 11 bases between. The length of the CDR3 is 12 residues. The CDR3 is CASTRDIETQYF. The CDR3 DNA sequence: TGTGCCAGCACACGGGACATTGAGACCCAGTACTTC.

Worth noting for this clonotype: Mismatch with germline at one junction end may stem from a read error. The J gene is TRBJ2-2, the V gene TRBV4-3; TRBD2 matches at 7 bases. Germline CDR1 reads LGHNA; CDR2 reads YSLEER. The length of the CDR3 is 17 residues. CDR3: CASSEERSGANTGELFF. For the CDR3, the DNA is TGCGCCAGCAGCGAAGAGAGGAGCGGGGCCAACACCGGGGAGCTGTTTTTT.

This clonotype has a handful of counts. This chain uses TRBV6-2 or TRBV6-3 with TRBJ2-2; 9 positions agree with TRBD2. Germline V gene data show CDR1 as MNHEY and CDR2 as SVGEGT. V lost 3 bases, J lost 0 bases, and 5 bases stayed unmatched. CDR3 length equals 17 residues. CDR3 DNA sequence: TGTGCCAGCAGTTATCCCCGACTAGCGGCGAACACCGGGGAGCTGTTTTTT. This translates into CASSYPRLAANTGELFF.

This sequence joins TRBV7-8 and TRBJ2-7; 11 positions agree with TRBD2. V gave up 0 bases and J gave up 6 bases; unmatched junction bases: 10. The CDR3 is made up of 17 amino acids. Germline-derived CDR1 and CDR2 are SGHVS and FQNEAQ. In DNA form, the CDR3 reads TGTGCCAGCAGCTTAGCGTGGGTGGGACTAGCGGATCGCGAGCAGTACTTC. Its translation is CASSLAWVGLADREQYF. The full variable domain, with the rest looked up from reference TRBV7-8 and TRBJ2-7, is GAGVSQSPRYKVAKRGQDVALRCDPISGHVSLFWYQQALGQGPEFLTYFQNEAQLDKSGLPSDRFFAERPEGSVSTLKIQRTQQEDSAVYLCASSLAWVGLADREQYFGPGTRLTVT.

The V gene is TRBV18, the J gene TRBJ1-2, with a tentative D call TRBD1 (5 bases). This CDR3 region has 13 residues. CDR1 and CDR2 from the germline V gene are KGHSH and LQKENI. Deletions cut 4 bases from V and 3 bases from J, with 9 bases between. CDR3 nucleotides: TGTGCCAGCTCACGACAGAGCTACTATGGCTACACCTTC. This sequence encodes CASSRQSYYGYTF.

This clonotype showed up many times. The CDR3 DNA reads TGCGCCAGCAGCACGATCGGACAGATTGATGAGCAGTACTTC. Protein: CASSTIGQIDEQYF. This chain links TRBV5-1 with TRBJ2-7; a possible D gene is TRBD1 (6 bases). CDR3 length: 14 residues. The germline gives CDR1 SGHRS, CDR2 YFSETQ. Trimming removed 4 bases from V and 7 bases from J, with 18 bases in between.

This clonotype was recorded at least ten times. The V call is TRBV28, the J call TRBJ2-1; 14 bases line up with TRBD2. The V gene's germline CDR1 is MDHEN and CDR2 SYDVKM. With V trimmed by 3 bases and J by 8 bases, 9 bases remained unmatched. This CDR3 spans 17 amino acids. Here the CDR3 reads CASSFWTSGRPRDEQFF. CDR3 DNA: TGTGCCAGCAGTTTTTGGACTAGCGGGAGGCCTAGGGATGAGCAGTTCTTC. The whole variable domain, remainder taken from reference TRBV28 and TRBJ2-1, is DVKVTQSSRYLVKRTGEKVFLECVQDMDHENMFWYRQDPGLGLRLIYFSYDVKMKEKGDIPEGYSVSREKKERFSLILESASTNQTSMYLCASSFWTSGRPRDEQFFGPGTRLTVL.